Sequencing of this T cell receptor (beta chain) was carried out in a study of beta chain features in type 1 diabetes. The sequenced template was cDNA made from the entire isolated RNA. Profiled with immunoSEQ multiplex PCR; TCRdb holds only in-frame clones, not every one. The sample includes 150,000 to 200,000 clones, approximately 13% of them seen just once. Overall study results and limits: At VDJ recombination sites, type 1 diabetes patients had fewer insertions and more deleted nucleotides. The question of HLA type influencing TCRB rearrangement was one that remained unresolved here. PCR might favor shorter templates, but any such skew would affect patients and controls equally. The naive, central memory and Treg TCRB repertoires of patients appeared to be more similar to one another than those of healthy donors.

With regard to this clone: What it binds is unknown. Within the sample, other DNA sequences also encode this same CDR3.

The specimen was central memory CD4+ T cells from blood. This TCR derives from a woman aged 18-29 years in good health.

The CDR3 loop reads CATSRDRGRETQYF. In DNA, the CDR3 is TGTGCCACCAGCAGGGACAGGGGGCGAGAGACCCAGTACTTC. The genes are TRBV15 and TRBJ2-5; 11 nucleotides agree with TRBD1. There are 14 residues in the CDR3. CDR1 and CDR2 from the germline V gene are LNHNV and YYDKDF (reference sequence). With 3 bases clipped from V and 4 bases from J, the junction kept 1 base outside the gene matches.